This T cell receptor (beta chain) was observed in a study of cytomegalovirus exposure and HLA in healthy donors. Study in general: Among the roughly 400 genotyped donors, less than 85% were placed in the Caucasian-associated ancestry cluster.

Vbeta (60) and Jbeta (13) primers were used in the PCR. Using immunoSEQ multiplex PCR, the repertoire was profiled, and TCRdb retains in-frame clones only, with some absent. This table holds 80,000 or so clones, around 67% found once. Germline values: CDR1 MNHEY, CDR2 SVGAGI. V was pared by 6 bases and J by 3 bases, with 5 bases of the junction left unmatched. There are 15 residues in the CDR3. As regards this clone: The antigen is unknown.

Whole-study findings and limits: Information on immune exposure was restricted to one variable (CMV serostatus). It was in a later analysis that TCR association rates were seen to vary by HLA locus, highest for DRB1 and lowest for HLA-C.

Sequencing used PBMCs. The receptor comes from a woman between 50 and 59 years old in good health and CMV-seropositive. The chain employs TRBV6-5 and TRBJ2-7; 13 nucleotides align to TRBD2. CDR3: CASRTGLAGDYEQYF. The DNA of the CDR3 is TGTGCCAGCAGAACAGGACTAGCGGGGGACTACGAGCAGTACTTC.